A single T cell receptor beta chain is shown here with its context. Its antigen is currently unknown. These data belong to a study of shared clonotypes between healthy human individuals. Study-wide points: Rarefaction revealed incomplete sorted-subset sequencing despite large depth.

Germline V gene data show CDR1 as KGHSH and CDR2 as LQKENI. Trimming removed 3 bases from V and 7 bases from J, with 16 bases in between. The CDR3 spans 14 residues. The deep-level immunoSEQ assay was used. Sorted-subset replicate PCRs used about 0.2 ug of genomic DNA. This amount corresponded to tens of thousands of T cell genomes. Data came from immunoSEQ multiplex PCR; TCRdb stores just in-frame clones and leaves some out. The sample contains roughly 1.4 million clones, about 98.5% of which appear only once. The sample taken for sequencing was naive CD4+ T cells sorted from blood. Subset here: CD45RA+ positively selected. The chain couples TRBV18 to TRBJ2-7; TRBD2 is a possible D gene (6 bases). This sequence originates from a man aged 25-45 years in good health. The CDR3 reads CASSPRDLTGEQYF. DNA for the CDR3: TGTGCCAGCTCACCCCGGGACTTGACCGGTGAGCAGTACTTC.